Following are 14 T cell receptor beta chains from one sample sequenced in a study of T cell repertoires in cytomegalovirus infection. TCRdb itself ran the reads through MiXCR, one entry per CDR3 protein. The data hold hundreds of thousands of distinct CDR3 sequences, with 24% observed a single time. The sequencing sample was made of CD8+ T cells from PBMCs. The receptor source for this set is a human donor in good health (CMV status not recorded). Some clones in this sample may be carry-over from other donors' samples.

The J gene is TRBJ2-1, the V gene TRBV9; TRBD2 matches at 7 bases. After removal of 3 bases from V and 3 bases from J, the junction contained 3 bases not matched to a gene. CDR1 SGDLS and CDR2 YYNGEE come from the germline V gene. There are 14 residues in the CDR3. The CDR3 DNA sequence: TGTGCCAGCAGCGGGCGGGAGAGCTACAATGAGCAGTTCTTC. Protein product: CASSGRESYNEQFF.

This sequence joins TRBV11-2 and TRBJ2-1, with 9 nucleotides matching TRBD1. This CDR3 spans 15 amino acids. Germline trimming cut 5 bases from V and 7 bases from J; bases unmatched to any gene: 9. Germline V gives CDR1 SGHAT, CDR2 FQNNGV. In DNA form, the CDR3 reads TGTGCCAGCAGCGGTACCGGGACAGGGATTAATGAGCAGTTCTTC. As protein: CASSGTGTGINEQFF.

V is TRBV25-1 and J is TRBJ1-3; tentative D call: TRBD1 (6 bases). Germline V gives CDR1 MGHDK, CDR2 SYGVNS. This CDR3 contains 13 residues. The V gene lost 4 bases and the J gene lost 8 bases, with 12 bases spanning the gap. The CDR3 DNA sequence: TGTGCCAGCAGTGCAGGACAGCGGGACACCATATATTTT. Translation: CASSAGQRDTIYF.

This clonotype was seen a handful of times. The chain joins TRBV3-1 to TRBJ2-1, with D unclear. V was shortened by 0 bases and J by 0 bases, with 9 bases between the two germline ends. Germline V gene lookup returns CDR1 LGHDT and CDR2 YNNKEL (reference sequence). There are 16 residues in the CDR3. CDR3 sequence reads: CASSQEDLSSYNEQFF. CDR3 DNA sequence: TGTGCCAGCAGCCAAGAAGACTTAAGCTCCTACAATGAGCAGTTCTTC.

This clonotype was observed many times. The V gene is TRBV7-2, the J gene TRBJ2-7, with TRBD1 matching over 11 bases. CDR1 is SGHTA and CDR2 is FQGNSA in the germline V gene. After removal of 6 bases from V and 7 bases from J, the junction contained 8 bases not matched to a gene. The CDR3 totals 14 residues. CDR3 amino acids: CASRQGQGAREQYF. For the CDR3, the DNA is TGTGCCAGCAGACAAGGACAGGGGGCGCGAGAGCAGTACTTC.

At least ten counts were recorded for this clonotype. The chain uses TRBV7-9 and TRBJ2-1; D may match TRBD1 or TRBD2 (5 bases each). The CDR3 has 10 residues. Per germline, CDR1 SEHNR and CDR2 FQNEAQ (reference sequence). V gave up 6 bases and J gave up 10 bases, with 7 bases separating them. CDR3 sequence reads: CASRGEEQFF. The CDR3 DNA reads as TGTGCCAGCAGAGGGGAGGAGCAGTTCTTC.

This clonotype was detected ten times or more. The J gene is TRBJ1-3, the V gene TRBV7-2; the D gene is possibly TRBD1 (6 bases). The V and J ends lost 5 bases and 1 base respectively, with 12 bases between them. Germline V gives CDR1 SGHTA, CDR2 FQGNSA. CDR3 size: 15 residues. Written as DNA, the CDR3 is TGTGCCAGCAGCAAATCGGGGACATCTGGAAACACCATATATTTT. Translating gives CASSKSGTSGNTIYF.

The gene calls are TRBV2 and TRBJ2-6; D gene unclear. The CDR3 is made up of 16 amino acids. Germline V gene data show CDR1 as SNHLY and CDR2 as FYNNEI. V lost 0 bases and J 0 bases, leaving 6 bases between the germline ends. CDR3: CASSEAISSGANVLTF. The CDR3 nucleotides read TGTGCCAGCAGTGAAGCTATCAGCTCTGGGGCCAACGTCCTGACTTTC.

The chain has TRBV4-1 and TRBJ1-1, with D maybe TRBD1 (5 bases). V was pared by 0 bases and J by 0 bases, with 8 bases between. This CDR3 has 15 residues. Germline V gene sequence: CDR1 MGHRA, CDR2 YSYEKL. Written as DNA, the CDR3 is TGCGCCAGCAGCCAAGAGACAGTCCTGAACACTGAAGCTTTCTTT. Translating it yields CASSQETVLNTEAFF.

This clonotype occurred many times. This chain links TRBV12-5 with TRBJ1-2; possibly TRBD1 for D (5 bases). The CDR3 has 12 amino acids. The germline CDR1 and CDR2 sequences are LGHNT and FRNRAP. Trimming removed 5 bases at V and 7 bases at J, with 11 bases between. The CDR3 here is CASGQRGSGYTF. The CDR3 DNA sequence: TGTGCTAGTGGTCAACGGGGGAGTGGCTACACCTTC.

The table lists this clonotype with a few counts. The chain recombines TRBV13 with TRBJ2-7; D unresolved. This CDR3 contains 14 residues. V gave up 5 bases and J gave up 2 bases, with 13 bases separating them. From germline, CDR1 is PRHDT and CDR2 FYEKMQ (reference sequence). CDR3 amino acids: CASSPGRFAYEQYV. In DNA form, the CDR3 reads TGTGCCAGCAGCCCCGGACGTTTTGCCTACGAGCAGTACGTC.

This clonotype was recorded a few times. The chain employs TRBV29-1 and TRBJ2-5, with 7 positions matching TRBD2. Trimming removed 4 bases from V and 0 bases from J; junction bases left unmatched: 14. In germline, CDR1 is SQVTM, CDR2 ANQGSEA. There are 17 residues in the CDR3. The DNA for the CDR3 is TGCAGCGTTGTCGGGCGACTGAGACTAGCAGACCAAGAGACCCAGTACTTC. This sequence encodes CSVVGRLRLADQETQYF.

This clonotype turned up a few times. The CDR3 coding sequence is TGTGCCAGCAGCCCCTGGACAGGCTCTAATGAAAAACTGTTTTTT. Residues: CASSPWTGSNEKLFF. The chain links TRBV14 to TRBJ1-4; TRBD1 aligns across 7 bases. Germline values: CDR1 SGHDN, CDR2 FVKESK. The length of the CDR3 is 15 residues. V lost 4 bases and J lost 3; bases outside the gene matches: 5.

The CDR3 region is CASSLFIQGTDTQYF. DNA for the CDR3: TGTGCCAGCAGTTTATTCATCCAGGGCACAGATACGCAGTATTTT. The chain has TRBV28 and TRBJ2-3; D not certain. V shed 1 base and J shed 1 base, with 9 bases lying between them. CDR3 length: 15 amino acids. Germline V gives CDR1 MDHEN, CDR2 SYDVKM.